This T cell receptor (beta chain) comes out of a study of T cell responses to AZD1222 COVID-19 vaccine. Study outcomes and limitations: A mostly white British donor set with more females was recruited, and clonal diversity was possibly underestimated. Only a handful of AZD1222 recipients tested seropositive at baseline.

The study pooled second doses at about 4 or about 12 weeks. Concerning this clone: The target antigen is unknown.

The table came from immunoSEQ multiplex PCR; TCRdb's copy has only in-frame clones and leaves some out. The data show about 110,000 clones, 70% to 90% seen once. CDR3 length: 14 residues. Trimming removed 2 bases from V and 4 bases from J, with 11 bases in between. The germline V gene encodes CDR1 LGHDT and CDR2 YNNKEL (reference sequence). This TCR was sampled from an adult who received the AZD1222 COVID-19 vaccine. V and J are TRBV3-1 (or the pseudogene TRBV3-2) and TRBJ1-2; D not certain. Sequences were derived from peripheral blood, sampled 28 days after the second AZD1222 dose. The CDR3 region has the DNA TGTGCCAGCAGCCAAAGACGGCTCGGCTATGGCTACACCTTC. Amino acid sequence: CASSQRRLGYGYTF.